This is a list of T cell receptor beta chains from one sample in a study of blood T cell repertoires in COVID-19. Here immunoSEQ multiplex PCR was the method, and the copy in TCRdb shows in-frame clones only, minus some. Of about 160,000 clones listed, roughly 79% are singletons. The sample comprised peripheral blood. The receptors come from a woman of 80 years or more with acute or convalescent COVID-19. Both conserved end residues are part of each CDR3. The D gene is left open where the match is weak. Part of the rows lack a size; the others show once, few, many or a class for expanded clones.

D gene,V gene,J gene,clone size,CDR3 protein,CDR3 DNA
-,TRBV2,TRBJ1-5,-,CASSGQPNQPQHF,TGTGCCAGCAGCGGACAGCCGAATCAGCCCCAGCATTTT
-,TRBV11-2,TRBJ2-1,once,CASSRSGGAMNEQFF,TGTGCCAGCAGCCGCTCCGGCGGGGCCATGAATGAGCAGTTCTTC
-,TRBV5-4,TRBJ1-1,-,CASSPRQRNTEAFF,TGTGCCAGCAGCCCCCGACAGAGGAACACTGAAGCTTTCTTT
-,TRBV6-2/TRBV6-3,TRBJ1-5,few,CASSSPGGNQPQHF,TGTGCCAGCAGTTCCCCGGGTGGCAATCAGCCCCAGCATTTT
TRBD2,TRBV19,TRBJ2-7,-,CASTLSGSPAGEQYF,TGTGCCAGTACCCTTAGCGGGAGCCCCGCCGGCGAGCAGTACTTC
TRBD1,TRBV11-2,TRBJ2-5,-,CASSLGGVSTGATQYF,TGTGCCAGCAGCTTAGGGGGCGTATCGACAGGGGCGACCCAGTACTTC
-,TRBV12-5,TRBJ1-5,few,CASGPNGVSNQPQHF,TGTGCTAGTGGCCCCAACGGGGTTAGCAATCAGCCCCAGCATTTT
-,TRBV2,TRBJ1-2,-,CASSAGAGYGYTF,TGTGCCAGCAGTGCAGGGGCGGGCTATGGCTACACCTTC
TRBD1,TRBV6-2/TRBV6-3,TRBJ1-2,few,CASSRDRTNYGYTF,TGTGCCAGCAGCCGGGACAGAACTAACTATGGCTACACCTTC
TRBD1,TRBV2,TRBJ1-1,-,CASSVDRETEAFF,TGTGCCAGCAGCGTGGACAGGGAAACTGAAGCTTTCTTT
TRBD2,TRBV24-1,TRBJ2-2,-,CATSSADTQNGRESGELFF,TGTGCCACCAGCTCGGCCGACACACAAAACGGGAGGGAGAGCGGGGAGCTGTTTTTT
TRBD2,TRBV6-5,TRBJ2-1,-,CASRSGIYNEQFF,TGTGCCAGCAGGAGCGGGATCTACAATGAGCAGTTCTTC
-,TRBV30,TRBJ1-1,-,CAWGGAGSTEAFF,TGTGCCTGGGGGGGGGCCGGATCAACTGAAGCTTTCTTT
TRBD2,TRBV12-5,TRBJ2-5,-,CASGLGLAPQETQYF,TGTGCTAGTGGTTTGGGACTAGCGCCACAAGAGACCCAGTACTTC
-,TRBV29-1,TRBJ2-7,-,CSVEGPVDTEQYF,TGCAGCGTTGAAGGACCCGTGGACACAGAGCAGTACTTC